The 30 T cell receptor beta chains given below trace back to one sample, sequenced in a study of cytomegalovirus exposure and HLA in healthy donors. PCR employed 60 Vbeta and 13 Jbeta primers. The method was immunoSEQ multiplex PCR; TCRdb's version includes in-frame clones alone and lacks a portion of them. The sample carries some 130,000 clones, 60% to 85% recorded once. Sequencing was done on a sample of PBMCs. These TCRs come from a woman aged 40 to 55 in good health and CMV-seronegative.

This clone has only one observation. The chain couples TRBV6-5 to TRBJ2-7; 9 bases line up with TRBD2. Germline-derived CDR1 and CDR2 are MNHEY and SVGAGI. The CDR3 has 13 residues. Trimming cost V 7 bases and J 5 bases; bases outside gene matches: 6. Here the CDR3 DNA reads TGTGCCAGCAAGCGGGGGGCAACGAACGAGCAGTACTTC. Amino acid sequence: CASKRGATNEQYF.

The V call is TRBV7-6, the J call TRBJ2-2; TRBD2 aligns across 15 bases. Germline assignment: CDR1 SGHVS and CDR2 FNYEAQ. With V trimmed by 2 bases and J by 7 bases, 11 bases remained unmatched. This CDR3 has 19 amino acids. CDR3: CASSLLGLAGGESIGELFF. CDR3 coding DNA: TGTGCCAGCAGCTTACTCGGACTAGCGGGAGGGGAGTCAATCGGGGAGCTGTTTTTT.

The V call is TRBV2, the J call TRBJ2-3; D perhaps matches TRBD2 (6 bases). CDR1 is SNHLY, CDR2 FYNNEI, per germline. CDR3 length equals 13 residues. Trimming pared 7 bases from V and 8 bases from J, leaving 16 bases between. The CDR3 spells CASTTGVTGTQYF. CDR3 sequence (DNA): TGTGCCAGCACCACGGGGGTCACGGGTACGCAGTATTTT.

Concerning this clone itself: The CDR3 ends on some other residue instead of the conserved phenylalanine or tryptophan, so this is likely a read error. It is unclear where the CDR3 begins or ends on the DNA, so no DNA is shown, and the CDR3 is as TCRdb lists it. The chain combines TRBV5-1 with TRBJ1-1. Germline CDR1 is SGHRS and CDR2 is YFSETQ. Termini included, the CDR3 measures 10 amino acids. The CDR3 protein is CASSPLGGSG.

The chain has TRBV10-1 and TRBJ2-1, with a weak D call TRBD2 (6 bases). This CDR3 comprises 14 residues. Germline V lookup: CDR1 WNHNN, CDR2 SYGVQD (reference sequence). V was shortened by 9 bases and J by 0 bases, with 12 bases between the two germline ends. Here the CDR3 DNA reads TGCGCCAGTGCTAGCGCCTACTCCTACAATGAGCAGTTCTTC. Amino acids: CASASAYSYNEQFF.

The chain joins TRBV13 to TRBJ2-7; 9 nucleotides agree with TRBD1. CDR3 size: 14 residues. Germline V gene lookup returns CDR1 PRHDT and CDR2 FYEKMQ (reference sequence). Unmatched junction bases numbered 3, after V lost 1 base and J lost 5 bases. CDR3 loop: CASSLEGTGNEQYF. CDR3 DNA sequence: TGTGCCAGCAGCTTAGAGGGGACAGGGAACGAGCAGTACTTC.

CDR3 sequence (DNA): TGTGCCAGCGACAGGGGGCACGGCTACACCTTC. This codes for CASDRGHGYTF. The J gene is TRBJ1-2, the V gene TRBV6-4; TRBD1 matches at 10 bases. Germline V gives CDR1 MRHNA, CDR2 SNTAGT. V shed 8 bases and J 8 bases; nucleotides not matched to a gene: 2. The CDR3 has 11 amino acids.

V gene TRBV6-6 combines with J gene TRBJ2-7, with TRBD1 identical over 7 bases. Germline V gives CDR1 MNHNY, CDR2 SVGAGI (reference sequence). The CDR3 is 15 amino acids. The ends lost 0 bases at V and 3 bases at J; junction bases unmatched: 5. The DNA for the CDR3 is TGTGCCAGCAGTTACTCACCAGGGGGACGCTACGAGCAGTACTTC. Amino acid sequence: CASSYSPGGRYEQYF.

The V call is TRBV19, the J call TRBJ2-1, with 8 bases fitting TRBD1. The junction had 6 bases not matched to a gene; V was cut back by 1 base and J by 7 bases. CDR1 and CDR2 from the germline V gene are LNHDA and SQIVND (reference sequence). CDR3 length: 15 amino acids. The CDR3 region is CASSIGRGPENEQFF. CDR3 DNA: TGTGCCAGTAGTATAGGCAGGGGGCCAGAAAATGAGCAGTTCTTC.

The V gene is TRBV7-3, the J gene TRBJ2-3, with 8 bases lining up with TRBD2. After removal of 4 bases from V and 2 bases from J, the junction contained 8 bases not matched to a gene. CDR3 length: 16 residues. Per germline, CDR1 SGHTA and CDR2 FQGTGA. CDR3 in DNA: TGTGCCAGCAGCTCCGGGGGGGCAGCAGCCACAGATACGCAGTATTTT. This translates into CASSSGGAAATDTQYF.

This clone was seen a single time. This sequence joins TRBV10-3 and TRBJ1-1, with a tentative D call TRBD1 (5 bases). The CDR3 spans 12 residues. The V gene lost 10 bases and the J gene lost 5 bases, with 14 bases spanning the gap. The germline V gene has CDR1 ENHRY and CDR2 SYGVKD. Written as DNA, the CDR3 is TGTGCCACCCTGGTGGGGGGGACTGAAGCTTTCTTT. As protein: CATLVGGTEAFF.

A word on this clone: Mismatch with germline at one junction end may stem from a read error. The gene calls are TRBV30 and TRBJ2-3; no reliable D call. Germline-derived CDR1 and CDR2 are GTSNPN and SVGIG (reference sequence). The CDR3 sequence is 11 residues long. Written as DNA, the CDR3 is TGTGCCTGGAGTGTAATAGATGCGCAGTATTTT. This translates into CAWSVIDAQYF.

The CDR3 DNA reads as TGTGCCAGCAGCCACGGGTGGGACGAGCAGTACTTC. Residues: CASSHGWDEQYF. The J gene is TRBJ2-7, the V gene TRBV7-9; the D is unclear. V shed 5 bases and J shed 5 bases, with 10 bases lying between them. CDR3 length: 12 residues. The germline gives CDR1 SEHNR, CDR2 FQNEAQ (reference sequence).

This clone was picked up a small number of times. The chain employs TRBV19 and TRBJ1-1; D is possibly TRBD1 (5 bases). The CDR3 is 14 amino acids. The germline CDR1 and CDR2 sequences are LNHDA and SQIVND (reference sequence). The ends were cut back, 5 bases at V and 1 base at J, with 11 bases in the middle. CDR3 sequence (DNA): TGTGCCAGTAGTCGGGGGGGGACGAACACTGAAGCTTTCTTT. It translates to CASSRGGTNTEAFF.

This clone came up once. The V gene is TRBV18, the J gene TRBJ2-5, with TRBD1 as a possible D gene (6 bases). CDR1 is KGHSH, CDR2 LQKENI, per germline. This CDR3 comprises 13 residues. Trimming took 6 bases from V and 1 from J, leaving 9 bases between them. The CDR3: CASSDSGQETQYF. The CDR3 coding sequence is TGTGCCAGCTCGGACAGCGGCCAAGAGACCCAGTACTTC.

The V call is TRBV5-4, the J call TRBJ2-7; 7 bases are a match to TRBD2. Trimming at V came to 3 bases and at J to 2 bases, leaving 5 bases not matched to a gene. Per the germline V gene, CDR1 is SGHNT and CDR2 is YYREEE (reference sequence). The CDR3 consists of 14 residues. The CDR3 loop is CASSSRLAPYEQYF. The CDR3 DNA reads TGTGCCAGCAGCTCCCGACTAGCCCCCTACGAGCAGTACTTC.

The chain links TRBV10-3 to TRBJ1-2; D call uncertain. CDR3 length: 16 amino acids. The germline CDR1 and CDR2 sequences are ENHRY and SYGVKD. Trimming left V 4 bases short and J 3 bases short, with 18 bases between. This CDR3 is CAISGPREGLYYGYTF. CDR3 nucleotides: TGTGCCATCAGTGGCCCGCGGGAAGGGCTTTACTATGGCTACACCTTC.

V gene TRBV2 combines with J gene TRBJ1-1; D perhaps matches TRBD1 (5 bases). V was pared by 3 bases and J by 4 bases, with 12 bases between. Germline V gene sequence: CDR1 SNHLY, CDR2 FYNNEI. CDR3 length equals 14 residues. The CDR3 loop reads CASSDPGWGTEAFF. Here the CDR3 DNA reads TGTGCCAGCAGTGATCCAGGGTGGGGCACTGAAGCTTTCTTT. The whole variable domain, remainder taken from reference TRBV2 and TRBJ1-1, is EPEVTQTPSHQVTQMGQEVILRCVPISNHLYFYWYRQILGQKVEFLVSFYNNEISEKSEIFDDQFSVERPDGSNFTLKIRSTKLEDSAMYFCASSDPGWGTEAFFGQGTRLTVV.

This clone was detected once. This chain links TRBV21-1 with TRBJ1-2. TRBV21-1 is a pseudogene locus. The CDR3 is 17 residues long. CDR3 in DNA: TGTGCCAGCAGCAACGGGATGATGGTGGTCACGAACTATGGCTACACCTTC. Translating it yields CASSNGMMVVTNYGYTF.

The chain links TRBV7-2 to TRBJ2-7; D may be TRBD1 (6 bases). CDR3 length: 14 residues. Trimming pared 4 bases from V and 1 base from J, leaving 11 bases between. Germline CDR1 and CDR2: SGHTA and FQGNSA. CDR3 residues: CASSYRASSYEQYF. The DNA for the CDR3 is TGTGCCAGCAGCTACAGGGCCAGTTCCTACGAGCAGTACTTC.

V and J are TRBV29-1 and TRBJ2-1; 9 positions agree with TRBD2. V was pared by 7 bases and J by 8 bases, with 9 bases of the junction left unmatched. Germline assignment: CDR1 SQVTM and CDR2 ANQGSEA. This CDR3 has 13 amino acids. The CDR3 protein is CSASGITRDEQFF. The DNA of the CDR3 is TGCAGCGCTAGCGGGATAACCCGTGATGAGCAGTTCTTC.

The chain links TRBV6-5 to TRBJ2-3; D perhaps matches TRBD2 (5 bases). The CDR3 covers 15 residues. Germline loops: CDR1 MNHEY, CDR2 SVGAGI. V was clipped by 0 bases and J by 1 base, with 8 bases between them. The chain's CDR3 is CASSYSLAGTDTQYF. CDR3 coding DNA: TGTGCCAGCAGTTACTCTCTAGCAGGCACAGATACGCAGTATTTT.

The V and J genes are TRBV11-2 and TRBJ2-5, with 9 bases that match TRBD1. This CDR3 contains 15 residues. CDR1 is SGHAT and CDR2 is FQNNGV in the germline V gene. Losses at the gene ends were 4 bases for V and 2 bases for J; bases not matched to a gene: 5. The CDR3 here is CASSSGDRAQETQYF. CDR3 DNA: TGTGCCAGCAGCTCCGGGGACAGGGCGCAAGAGACCCAGTACTTC.

The chain has TRBV7-3 and TRBJ1-2, with 7 bases identical to TRBD1. Trimming at V came to 3 bases and at J to 7 bases, leaving 5 bases not matched to a gene. Germline CDR1 reads SGHTA; CDR2 reads FQGTGA. This CDR3 has 13 amino acids. The CDR3 loop is CASSFEGAIGYTF. CDR3 in DNA: TGTGCCAGCAGCTTCGAGGGGGCGATTGGCTACACCTTC.

The chain carries TRBV29-1 and TRBJ2-5, with 8 bases identical to TRBD1. V lost 0 bases to trimming and J lost 5 bases; unmatched junction nucleotides: 5. The CDR3 runs 14 residues. Looked up from germline, CDR1 is SQVTM and CDR2 is ANQGSEA. CDR3 protein: CSVEEWTGRETQYF. Here the CDR3 DNA reads TGCAGCGTTGAAGAGTGGACAGGGCGTGAGACCCAGTACTTC.

This chain connects TRBV28 to TRBJ2-7; D remains ambiguous. The V gene's germline CDR1 is MDHEN and CDR2 SYDVKM. This CDR3 has 14 amino acids. With 2 bases removed from V and 0 bases from J, the gap between germline ends came to 8 bases. This CDR3 is CASSLVQNSYEQYF. The DNA for the CDR3 is TGTGCCAGCAGTTTAGTACAGAACTCCTACGAGCAGTACTTC.

The rearrangement joins TRBV6-1 to TRBJ2-5, with TRBD1 matching over 8 bases. V was pared by 7 bases and J by 2 bases, with 3 bases of the junction left unmatched. The germline V gene encodes CDR1 MNHNS and CDR2 SASEGT. This CDR3 has 13 amino acids. CDR3 sequence (DNA): TGTGCCAGCAATACAGGGGGACAAGAGACCCAGTACTTC. Amino acids: CASNTGGQETQYF.

The chain uses TRBV19 and TRBJ1-2; 7 bases are a match to TRBD1. Trimming cost V 5 bases and J 7 bases; bases outside gene matches: 10. CDR1 and CDR2 (germline): LNHDA, SQIVND (reference sequence). The CDR3 is 14 residues long. The CDR3 DNA sequence: TGTGCCAGTAGTCCCCGACAGGGATCGTCTGGCTACACCTTC. Translating gives CASSPRQGSSGYTF.

This clone was seen only once. This chain links TRBV30 with TRBJ1-5; TRBD1 might be the D (6 bases). V lost 1 base and J lost 1, with 11 bases in between. CDR3 size: 15 residues. Germline V CDR1 and CDR2: GTSNPN, SVGIG (reference sequence). The CDR3 loop reads CAWSDEGGSNQPQHF. DNA of the CDR3: TGTGCCTGGAGTGATGAAGGGGGAAGCAATCAGCCCCAGCATTTT.

The chain uses TRBV6-1 and TRBJ1-5, with a weak D call TRBD1 (6 bases). CDR3 length: 15 amino acids. Germline lookup yields CDR1 MNHNS and CDR2 SASEGT. The V end lost 1 base, the J end lost 7 bases, and 14 bases lay between the germline ends. This CDR3 reads CASSEVTTGKQPQHF. The CDR3 bases are TGTGCCAGCAGTGAAGTAACAACAGGGAAGCAGCCCCAGCATTTT.